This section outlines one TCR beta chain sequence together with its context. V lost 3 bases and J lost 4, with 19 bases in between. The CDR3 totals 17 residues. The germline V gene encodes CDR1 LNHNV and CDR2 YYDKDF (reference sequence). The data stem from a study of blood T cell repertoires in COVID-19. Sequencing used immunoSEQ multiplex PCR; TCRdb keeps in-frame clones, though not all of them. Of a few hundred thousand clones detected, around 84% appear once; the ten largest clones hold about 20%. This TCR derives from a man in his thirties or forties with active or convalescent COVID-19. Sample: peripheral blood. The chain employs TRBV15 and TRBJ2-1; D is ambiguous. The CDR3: CATSSGPPVTRYNEQFF. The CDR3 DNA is TGTGCCACCAGCAGCGGCCCCCCAGTGACAAGGTACAATGAGCAGTTCTTC.